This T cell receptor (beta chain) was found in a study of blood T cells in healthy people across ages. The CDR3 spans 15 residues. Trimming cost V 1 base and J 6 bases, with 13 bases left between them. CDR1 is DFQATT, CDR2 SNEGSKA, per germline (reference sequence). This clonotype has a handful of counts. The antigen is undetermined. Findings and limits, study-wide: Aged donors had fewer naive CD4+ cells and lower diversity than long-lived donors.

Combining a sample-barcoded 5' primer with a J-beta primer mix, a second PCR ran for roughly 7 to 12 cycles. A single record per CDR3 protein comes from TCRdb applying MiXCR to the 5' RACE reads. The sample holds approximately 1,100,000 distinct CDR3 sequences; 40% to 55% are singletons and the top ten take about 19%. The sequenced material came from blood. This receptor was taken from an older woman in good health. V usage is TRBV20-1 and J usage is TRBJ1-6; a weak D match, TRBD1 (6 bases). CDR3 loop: CSARASGVANSPLHF. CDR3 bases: TGCAGTGCTAGAGCATCAGGGGTGGCTAATTCACCCCTCCACTTT.